This is a list of T cell receptor beta chains from one sample in a study of shared clonotypes between healthy human individuals. TCRdb's table, derived via immunoSEQ multiplex PCR, lists solely in-frame clones and lacks some. The sample consists of about 2.1 million clones, around 93% of them appearing once. The sequenced material came from naive CD8+ T cells from PBMCs. The receptors come from a man between 18 and 29 years old in good health. Some clones in this sample may be carry-over from other donors' samples. CDR3s leave out the opening cysteine and the closing phenylalanine or tryptophan. D genes are given only for firm matches.

v_gene: TRBV4-1
d_gene: -
CDR3aa: ASSPSFGKISYEQY

v_gene: TRBV28
d_gene: TRBD1
CDR3aa: ASSLAGQGAGNEQF

v_gene: TRBV28
d_gene: -
CDR3aa: ASKTGMASGRYEQY

v_gene: TRBV4-1
d_gene: -
CDR3aa: ASSQEEQSKVYEQY

v_gene: TRBV28
d_gene: TRBD2
CDR3aa: ASSSRLAGINNEQF

v_gene: TRBV7-9
d_gene: -
CDR3aa: ASTFFGQETQY

v_gene: TRBV27
d_gene: TRBD1
CDR3aa: ASASPNRGNTYEQY

v_gene: TRBV9
d_gene: TRBD1
CDR3aa: ASSDSLSGDRGYEQY

v_gene: TRBV5-6
d_gene: -
CDR3aa: ASSWGPASLGNTIY

v_gene: TRBV7-2
d_gene: -
CDR3aa: ASSLGIDTQY

v_gene: TRBV6-5
d_gene: -
CDR3aa: ASMPGRLYGYT

v_gene: TRBV4-2
d_gene: TRBD2
CDR3aa: ASSQVGLAVSTDTQY

v_gene: TRBV27
d_gene: TRBD2
CDR3aa: ASSLGGSLGNEQF

v_gene: TRBV28
d_gene: -
CDR3aa: ASSLFGRYNEQF

v_gene: TRBV5-4
d_gene: -
CDR3aa: ASSQDSYYEQY

v_gene: TRBV6-4
d_gene: -
CDR3aa: ASSARRMNTEAF

v_gene: TRBV15
d_gene: TRBD2
CDR3aa: ATSRRTSGRAIGDEQY

v_gene: TRBV4-1
d_gene: -
CDR3aa: ASSLRDQGNYGYT

v_gene: TRBV29-1
d_gene: -
CDR3aa: SAPAGENYGYT

v_gene: TRBV10-3
d_gene: TRBD1
CDR3aa: AISEGQGNFQPQH

v_gene: TRBV5-4
d_gene: TRBD1
CDR3aa: ASSSTGVGYT

v_gene: TRBV6-5
d_gene: TRBD2
CDR3aa: ASSLTAGGPGEQY

v_gene: TRBV7-9
d_gene: TRBD2
CDR3aa: ASSSTGTSGSANTGELF

v_gene: TRBV19
d_gene: TRBD1
CDR3aa: ASSNTGAETQY

v_gene: TRBV7-9
d_gene: -
CDR3aa: ASSSPQNLARGEPQH

v_gene: TRBV19
d_gene: -
CDR3aa: ASSIIGGEETQY

v_gene: TRBV28
d_gene: -
CDR3aa: ASSFRLQGRGTEAF

v_gene: TRBV27
d_gene: -
CDR3aa: ASSPRQVGYEQY

v_gene: TRBV4-1
d_gene: -
CDR3aa: ASSQDSIEQY

v_gene: TRBV14
d_gene: -
CDR3aa: ASSQAGLEQY

v_gene: TRBV9
d_gene: -
CDR3aa: ASGRHGRELF

v_gene: TRBV12-2
d_gene: -
CDR3aa: ASRSTGGVYGYT

v_gene: TRBV2
d_gene: TRBD2
CDR3aa: ASSPLAGIENEQF

v_gene: TRBV2
d_gene: -
CDR3aa: ASSDVVRVRYEQY

v_gene: TRBV4-3
d_gene: -
CDR3aa: ASSQVLTDEQF

v_gene: TRBV9
d_gene: -
CDR3aa: ASSHRPDEQF

v_gene: TRBV29-1
d_gene: -
CDR3aa: SVDYYNEQF

v_gene: TRBV28
d_gene: TRBD2
CDR3aa: ASSPSEREGTDTQY

v_gene: TRBV28
d_gene: -
CDR3aa: ASSLYGGYEQY

v_gene: TRBV6-5
d_gene: -
CDR3aa: ASQRARNTEAF

v_gene: TRBV19
d_gene: TRBD2
CDR3aa: ASSSRLAGPYNEQF

v_gene: TRBV7-2
d_gene: -
CDR3aa: ASADSLNTGELF

v_gene: TRBV2
d_gene: -
CDR3aa: ASSEEGSNQPQH

v_gene: TRBV6-1
d_gene: TRBD1
CDR3aa: AGRTGRNTEAF

v_gene: TRBV29-1
d_gene: -
CDR3aa: SVEESVYNEQF

v_gene: TRBV5-1
d_gene: -
CDR3aa: ASSLRAGSQPQH

v_gene: TRBV6-1
d_gene: -
CDR3aa: ASSEAEGEGNEQF

v_gene: TRBV7-3
d_gene: -
CDR3aa: ASRRGQSYT

v_gene: TRBV19
d_gene: TRBD1
CDR3aa: ASSPDRGRSGANVLT

v_gene: TRBV5-5
d_gene: -
CDR3aa: ASSLAGPGAYGYT

v_gene: TRBV7-9
d_gene: -
CDR3aa: ASSDSGVHDNEQF

v_gene: TRBV25-1
d_gene: -
CDR3aa: ASSPTGAGVWTEAF

v_gene: TRBV13
d_gene: -
CDR3aa: ASSPYPGTEAF